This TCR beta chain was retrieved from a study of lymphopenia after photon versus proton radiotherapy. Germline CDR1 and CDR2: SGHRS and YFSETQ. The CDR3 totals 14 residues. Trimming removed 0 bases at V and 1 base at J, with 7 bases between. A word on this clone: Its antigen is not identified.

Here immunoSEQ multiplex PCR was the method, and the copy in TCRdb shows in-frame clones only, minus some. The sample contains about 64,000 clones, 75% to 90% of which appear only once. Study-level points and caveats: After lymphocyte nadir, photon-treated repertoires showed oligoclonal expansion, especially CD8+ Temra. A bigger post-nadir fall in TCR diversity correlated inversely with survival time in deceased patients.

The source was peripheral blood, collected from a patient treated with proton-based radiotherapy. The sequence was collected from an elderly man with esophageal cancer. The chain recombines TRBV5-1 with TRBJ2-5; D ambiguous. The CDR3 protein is CASSLVGTQETQYF. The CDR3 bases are TGCGCCAGCAGCTTGGTGGGAACCCAAGAGACCCAGTACTTC. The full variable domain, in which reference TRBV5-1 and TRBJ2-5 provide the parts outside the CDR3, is KAGVTQTPRYLIKTRGQQVTLSCSPISGHRSVSWYQQTPGQGLQFLFEYFSETQRNKGNFPGRFSGRQFSNSRSEMNVSTLELGDSALYLCASSLVGTQETQYFGPGTRLLVL.